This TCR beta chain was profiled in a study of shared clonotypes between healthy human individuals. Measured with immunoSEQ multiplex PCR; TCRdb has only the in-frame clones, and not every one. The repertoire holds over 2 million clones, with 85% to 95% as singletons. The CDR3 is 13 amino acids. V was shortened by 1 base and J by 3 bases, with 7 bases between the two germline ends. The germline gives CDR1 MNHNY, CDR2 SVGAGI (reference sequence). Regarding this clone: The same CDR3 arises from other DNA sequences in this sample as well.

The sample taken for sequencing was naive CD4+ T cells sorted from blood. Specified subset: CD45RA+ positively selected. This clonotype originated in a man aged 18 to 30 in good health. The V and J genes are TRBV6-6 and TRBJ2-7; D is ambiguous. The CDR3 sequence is CASSYLTVYEQYF. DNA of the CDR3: TGTGCCAGCAGTTACTTGACTGTCTACGAGCAGTACTTC.